A selection of T cell receptor beta chains follows, all from one sample in a study of T cell responses to AZD1222 COVID-19 vaccine. Only in-frame clones appear in the TCRdb table, and some are missing; sequencing was by immunoSEQ multiplex PCR. Here the sample spans approximately 110,000 clones, approximately 85% being singletons. This material consisted of peripheral blood, taken on day 0 of AZD1222 vaccination. The receptors derive from an adult in good health. CDR3s include the opening cysteine and the closing phenylalanine or tryptophan. D genes are given only for firm matches. Clone size is given for some rows only: seen once, a few or many times, or a class if the clone is expanded.

. TRBJ2-7 once TRBV5-6 CASSLVSATHEQYF TGTGCCAGCAGCTTGGTGTCAGCCACCCACGAGCAGTACTTC
. TRBJ1-2 . TRBV7-2 CASSTRGGNYGYTF TGTGCCAGCAGTACCAGGGGAGGGAACTATGGCTACACCTTC
. TRBJ1-1 . TRBV18 CASSPLPTGSDTEAFF TGTGCCAGCTCACCACTACCGACAGGATCTGACACTGAAGCTTTCTTT
TRBD1 TRBJ1-2 . TRBV5-4 CASSGTRGQGPQGYTF TGTGCCAGCAGCGGAACTAGGGGACAGGGTCCCCAGGGCTACACCTTC
TRBD2 TRBJ2-3 . TRBV9 CASSVVGTNTDTQYF TGTGCCAGCAGCGTAGTGGGGACTAACACAGATACGCAGTATTTT
. TRBJ2-7 many TRBV6-5 CASSSLGAEQYF TGTGCCAGCAGTAGCCTCGGGGCCGAGCAGTACTTC
TRBD1 TRBJ2-7 . TRBV3-1/TRBV3-2 CASAFRDRGVDEQYF TGTGCCAGCGCTTTCCGGGACAGGGGCGTCGACGAGCAGTACTTC
TRBD1 TRBJ1-1 . TRBV20-1 CSASKPRGLANPEAFF TGCAGTGCTAGTAAGCCCAGGGGGTTGGCCAACCCTGAAGCTTTCTTT
. TRBJ1-5 . TRBV5-6 CASSRGRASNNPNQPQHF TGTGCCAGCAGCCGCGGACGGGCCTCAAACAATCCAAATCAGCCCCAGCATTTT
. TRBJ2-7 few TRBV15 CATSRAAGGFYEQYF TGTGCCACCAGCAGAGCGGCGGGTGGATTCTACGAGCAGTACTTC
TRBD2 TRBJ2-1 . TRBV5-1 CASSPISGGASGGEQFF TGCGCCAGCAGCCCCATTAGCGGGGGGGCTTCTGGAGGTGAGCAGTTCTTC